This T cell receptor beta chain was retrieved from a study of T cell repertoires in cytomegalovirus infection (dated by TCRdb to between 2018 and 2021). Looking at the study overall: Peptide stimulations targeted recently identified HLA-C-restricted CMV epitopes, whose presentation resists viral immunomodulation, together with well-studied HLA-B-restricted epitopes. Donor HLA type was relevant to the analysis, as public TCR beta signatures indicated carriage of CMV infection together with the matching HLA type. General conclusions and limits of the study: Cumulative frequency of public TCR beta family members discriminated carriers of CMV infection plus the relevant HLA type in this cohort and an independent roughly 330-donor cohort. The ex vivo response was dominated by HLA-C-restricted CMV-specific TCR beta clonotypes, which also provided the single most frequent clonotype in two of eight donors.

Sequencing took place on an Illumina HiSeq 1500. TCRdb reanalyzed the raw reads on its own, using fastp at Q25 for trimming and MiXCR for clone calling, and kept in-frame beta chains. Each entry is one CDR3 protein sequence, shown with its most common DNA and genes. Here the sample has roughly 700,000 distinct CDR3 sequences; around a third occur a single time. The ten most abundant clones make up 18% of the sample. Interpreted using the paper, the treatment or condition label stands for: in vitro stimulation with specific CMV peptide epitopes to enrich CMV-specific T cells. From its cysteine to its phenylalanine, the CDR3 spans 17 amino acids. The only DNA kept is the CDR3, 51 bases in frame from the first base. Compared with germline, V lacks 0 bases and J lacks 5 bases; bases without a gene match: 6. CDR1 KGHDR and CDR2 SFDVKD are derived from the germline V gene. Turning to this clonotype: No cognate antigen has been identified for it. No qualities accompany the bases; no much larger clone lies one base away.

This material consisted of cultured PBMCs, taken from culture after CMV antigen stimulation. The sequence came from a human donor in good health (CMV status not recorded). Some clones in this sample may be carry-over from other donors' samples. The chain employs TRBV24-1 and TRBJ2-1, and 10 bases in between align with TRBD2. Here the CDR3 is given as CATSDLPSGSGDNEQFF. The DNA reads TGTGCCACCAGTGATTTGCCTAGCGGGAGTGGCGACAATGAGCAGTTCTTC.